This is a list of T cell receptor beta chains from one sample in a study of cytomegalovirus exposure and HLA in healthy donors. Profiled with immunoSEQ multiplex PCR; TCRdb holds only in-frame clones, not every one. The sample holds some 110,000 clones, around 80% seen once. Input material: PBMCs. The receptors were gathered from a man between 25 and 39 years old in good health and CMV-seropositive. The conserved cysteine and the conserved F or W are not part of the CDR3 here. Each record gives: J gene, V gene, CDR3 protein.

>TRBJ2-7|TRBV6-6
ASSSGGPYEQY
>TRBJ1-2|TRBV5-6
ASSNPGTGFRGYT
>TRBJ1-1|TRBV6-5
ASSYSPGNTEAF
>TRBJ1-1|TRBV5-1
ASSLGAPNTEAF
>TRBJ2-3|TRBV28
ASEPRDRTTDTQY
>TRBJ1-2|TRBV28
ASSTRQGFGLRGYT
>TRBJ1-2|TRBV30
AWSVGRAEGYT
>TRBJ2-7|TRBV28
ASSLPGSTHYEQY
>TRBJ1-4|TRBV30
AWKKSGWREKLF
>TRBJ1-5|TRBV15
ATSRVLGDSQPQH
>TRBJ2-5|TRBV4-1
ASSQEGHAGETQY
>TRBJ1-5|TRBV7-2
ASSAYNQPQH